This T cell receptor (beta chain) derives from a study of T cell responses to AZD1222 COVID-19 vaccine. Sequenced by immunoSEQ multiplex PCR; TCRdb stores in-frame clones only, minus some. The profile shows around 71,000 clones, roughly 80% of them singletons. On this clone: Its antigen remains unknown.

Study findings and constraints: Donors were chiefly white British, with a greater number of females, and clonal diversity was perhaps underestimated. A reported finding is that nearly half of spike-specific TCRs target unmutated variant regions.

V gave up 1 base and J gave up 5 bases; unmatched junction bases: 1. The CDR3 runs 15 residues. The germline CDR1 and CDR2 sequences are LGHNA and YNFKEQ. The chain joins TRBV4-2 to TRBJ1-6; TRBD1 aligns across 8 bases. The TCR sequence derives from an adult who received the AZD1222 COVID-19 vaccine. Material: peripheral blood, obtained 28 days after the second AZD1222 dose. CDR3 sequence: CASSQGTGNNSPLHF. The CDR3 nucleotides read TGTGCCAGCAGCCAAGGGACAGGGAATAATTCACCCCTCCACTTT.